The 22 T cell receptor beta chains below all came from one sample that was sequenced in a study of cytomegalovirus exposure and HLA in healthy donors. Primers for the PCR totalled 60 Vbeta and 13 Jbeta. Measured with immunoSEQ multiplex PCR; TCRdb has only the in-frame clones, and not every one. The repertoire consists of some 120,000 clones, with roughly 78% occurring once and the leading ten covering roughly a tenth. What was sequenced was PBMCs. These receptors were obtained from a man aged 30 to 45 in good health and CMV-seropositive.

CDR3 residues: CASSLFSGSILNGYTF. The CDR3 nucleotides are TGTGCCAGCAGTTTATTTTCCGGGTCAATCTTGAATGGCTACACCTTC. The gene calls are TRBV27 and TRBJ1-2, with D hard to call. V lost 1 base and J lost 6, with 18 bases in between. CDR3 size: 16 residues. The germline V gene encodes CDR1 MNHEY and CDR2 SMNVEV (reference sequence).

The genes are TRBV7-8 and TRBJ2-2, with D hard to call. The CDR3 totals 11 residues. Per germline, CDR1 SGHVS and CDR2 FQNEAQ. Trimming took 7 bases from V and 7 from J, leaving 7 bases between them. The CDR3 bases are TGTGCCAGCACTAGTAGCGGGGAGCTGTTTTTT. Amino acids: CASTSSGELFF.

This clone has more than one count but fewer than ten. The chain couples TRBV28 to TRBJ2-2, with TRBD2 identical over 12 bases. J was trimmed by 6 bases and V by 3 bases; bases with no gene match: 5. The CDR3 has 16 amino acids. Germline values: CDR1 MDHEN, CDR2 SYDVKM. In DNA, the CDR3 is TGTGCCAGCAGTTTGACTAGCGGGAGATCGTCCGGGGAGCTGTTTTTT. As protein: CASSLTSGRSSGELFF. The complete variable domain, with remaining parts taken from reference TRBV28 and TRBJ2-2, reads DVKVTQSSRYLVKRTGEKVFLECVQDMDHENMFWYRQDPGLGLRLIYFSYDVKMKEKGDIPEGYSVSREKKERFSLILESASTNQTSMYLCASSLTSGRSSGELFFGEGSRLTVL.

With respect to this clone: This sample includes further DNA sequences coding for the same CDR3. This chain connects TRBV6-1 to TRBJ1-5; no definite D call. The germline V gene has CDR1 MNHNS and CDR2 SASEGT. V shed 3 bases and J shed 3 bases, with 6 bases lying between them. This CDR3 contains 13 residues. CDR3 nucleotide sequence: TGTGCCAGCAGTGACAGCGACAATCAGCCCCAGCATTTT. Protein product: CASSDSDNQPQHF.

The V gene is TRBV9, the J gene TRBJ2-1, with 7 bases aligning to TRBD2. The CDR3 runs to 15 residues. The V gene end was trimmed by 4 bases and the J gene end by 4 bases; junction bases not matched to a gene: 8. Looked up from germline, CDR1 is SGDLS and CDR2 is YYNGEE. This CDR3 reads CASSSRLAAYNEQFF. Written as DNA, the CDR3 is TGTGCCAGCAGCTCCAGGCTAGCGGCTTACAATGAGCAGTTCTTC.

The chain links TRBV28 to TRBJ1-5; D uncertain. CDR3 length: 13 amino acids. Germline CDR1 MDHEN, CDR2 SYDVKM. The V gene lost 7 bases and the J gene lost 7 bases, with 14 bases spanning the gap. The DNA for the CDR3 is TGTGCCAGCACCAATCATCTTCGGCAGCCCCAGCATTTT. Encoded protein: CASTNHLRQPQHF.

The chain has TRBV28 and TRBJ2-7; weak D call: TRBD1 (6 bases). The V end lost 3 bases, the J end lost 3 bases, and 18 bases lay between the germline ends. There are 16 residues in the CDR3. Germline CDR1 and CDR2: MDHEN and SYDVKM. In DNA, the CDR3 is TGTGCCAGCAGTTTTAGGGGACCGGGACAAAACTACGAGCAGTACTTC. This encodes CASSFRGPGQNYEQYF.

The V and J genes are TRBV5-4 and TRBJ2-2; D perhaps matches TRBD1 (8 bases). Germline V gives CDR1 SGHNT, CDR2 YYREEE (reference sequence). The CDR3 sequence is 14 residues long. Trimming stripped 7 bases from V and 5 bases from J, with 15 bases between. CDR3 sequence: CASLQGGGTGELFF. For the CDR3, the DNA is TGTGCCAGCTTACAGGGGGGGGGAACCGGGGAGCTGTTTTTT.

As DNA, the CDR3 is TGTGCCAGCAGCGTAAACCAGGGTTGGGCTACGAACTATGGCTACACCTTC. Its translation is CASSVNQGWATNYGYTF. The chain joins TRBV7-8 to TRBJ1-2; a possible D gene is TRBD1 (5 bases). The CDR3 has 17 residues. Trimming removed 5 bases from V and 2 bases from J, with 21 bases in between. Germline CDR1 is SGHVS and CDR2 is FQNEAQ.

The CDR3 loop is CASSQVTSTDTQYF. The CDR3 region has the DNA TGCGCCAGCAGCCAAGTTACTAGCACAGATACGCAGTATTTT. V gene TRBV4-3 combines with J gene TRBJ2-3; the D is unclear. This CDR3 is built from 14 residues. With 1 base removed from V and 0 bases from J, the gap between germline ends came to 5 bases. Germline V gives CDR1 LGHNA, CDR2 YSLEER.

The CDR3 DNA follows: TGTGCCACCAGCAGAGACCCCCCGGCAGGCCGGGAGGAGCAGTACTTC. It codes for CATSRDPPAGREEQYF. The chain joins TRBV15 to TRBJ2-7; TRBD2 might be the D (6 bases). V dropped 0 bases and J dropped 7 bases, with 19 bases sitting between them. CDR1 is LNHNV and CDR2 is YYDKDF in the germline V gene (reference sequence). This CDR3 has 16 amino acids. Looking up the rest from reference TRBV15 and TRBJ2-7 gives the full variable domain: DAMVIQNPRYQVTQFGKPVTLSCSQTLNHNVMYWYQQKSSQAPKLLFHYYDKDFNNEADTPDNFQSRRPNTSFCFLDIRSPGLGDTAMYLCATSRDPPAGREEQYFGPGTRLTVT.

The CDR3 nucleotides are TGTGCCAGCAGCTTAGTAGGGGGGGCGAATGAGCAGTTCTTC. It codes for CASSLVGGANEQFF. The rearrangement joins TRBV7-2 to TRBJ2-1, with TRBD2 as a possible D gene (7 bases). There are 14 residues in the CDR3. V was trimmed by 1 base and J by 7 bases, leaving 11 bases between them. Germline loops: CDR1 SGHTA, CDR2 FQGNSA.

As for this clone: Its ends do not fully match the called genes, so a read error is possible. This chain connects TRBV7-7 to TRBJ1-3; perhaps TRBD1 as D (6 bases). The germline CDR1 and CDR2 sequences are SSHAT and FNYEAQ (reference sequence). There are 13 residues in the CDR3. The CDR3 loop is CASSLAEGDTIYF. The CDR3 DNA reads as TGTGCTAGCAGCTTAGCCGAGGGGGACACCATATATTTT.

This rearrangement joins TRBV15 to TRBJ2-7; possible D gene TRBD2, 5 bases. From germline, CDR1 is LNHNV and CDR2 YYDKDF (reference sequence). This CDR3 is 14 amino acids long. Trimming removed 1 base at V and 0 bases at J, with 7 bases between. As DNA, the CDR3 is TGTGCCACCAGCAGAGGGCGGGTCTCCTACGAGCAGTACTTC. Residues: CATSRGRVSYEQYF.

This clone occurred a few times. V is TRBV6-1 and J is TRBJ2-2; a weak D match, TRBD1 (6 bases). There are 13 residues in the CDR3. Germline V gives CDR1 MNHNS, CDR2 SASEGT. V lost 6 bases and J lost 4, with 9 bases in between. The CDR3 spells CASSKQGTGELFF. The CDR3 nucleotides are TGTGCCAGCAGCAAACAGGGCACCGGGGAGCTGTTTTTT.

This clone has more than one count but fewer than ten. This chain joins TRBV18 and TRBJ1-2; maybe TRBD1 (6 bases). V lost 4 bases to trimming and J lost 4 bases, with 10 bases between them. This CDR3 is built from 13 residues. From germline, CDR1 is KGHSH and CDR2 LQKENI. CDR3 in DNA: TGTGCCAGCTCACAAGGGACAACCTATGGCTACACCTTC. Protein: CASSQGTTYGYTF.

This sequence joins TRBV7-2 and TRBJ2-2; perhaps TRBD2 as D (6 bases). The CDR3 extends over 14 amino acids. V shed 7 bases and J shed 2 bases, with 11 bases lying between them. Germline assignment: CDR1 SGHTA and CDR2 FQGNSA. The CDR3 sequence is CASNSGLNTGELFF. CDR3 in DNA: TGTGCCAGCAATTCGGGACTCAACACCGGGGAGCTGTTTTTT.

The chain recombines TRBV5-6 with TRBJ2-3; D is undetermined. Germline V gene sequence: CDR1 SGHDT, CDR2 YYEEEE. V dropped 4 bases and J dropped 5 bases, with 20 bases sitting between them. The CDR3 contains 16 residues. The CDR3 coding sequence is TGTGCCAGCAGCCCCCGCGGATTTGCTTCGGTAGATACGCAGTATTTT. It yields the protein CASSPRGFASVDTQYF.

This clone was detected only once. V usage is TRBV7-2 and J usage is TRBJ1-2, with D maybe TRBD1 (6 bases). CDR1 SGHTA and CDR2 FQGNSA come from the germline V gene. This CDR3 region has 13 residues. The germline V and J ends were trimmed by 2 bases and 4 bases, with 8 bases remaining between them. CDR3 loop: CASSLQDSYGYTF. The CDR3 bases are TGTGCCAGCAGCTTACAGGACAGCTATGGCTACACCTTC.

V usage is TRBV6-1 and J usage is TRBJ1-1, with 10 bases fitting TRBD1. The CDR3 extends over 13 amino acids. The ends lost 6 bases at V and 4 bases at J; junction bases unmatched: 2. CDR1 MNHNS and CDR2 SASEGT come from the germline V gene. CDR3 in DNA: TGTGCCAGCAGGGGACAGGGGTTCACTGAAGCTTTCTTT. It codes for CASRGQGFTEAFF.

The chain uses TRBV7-6 and TRBJ2-1; tentative D call: TRBD2 (5 bases). V dropped 2 bases and J dropped 6 bases, with 11 bases sitting between them. The CDR3 contains 14 residues. Per germline, CDR1 SGHVS and CDR2 FNYEAQ. The DNA of the CDR3 is TGTGCCAGCAGCTTATGGCTAGCCAGCAATGAGCAGTTCTTC. This gives the protein CASSLWLASNEQFF.

The chain couples TRBV27 to TRBJ2-3, with 10 bases identical to TRBD1. Trimming took 6 bases from V and 3 from J; bases not matched to a gene: 6. CDR1 and CDR2 from the germline V gene are MNHEY and SMNVEV (reference sequence). The CDR3 runs 15 residues. CDR3 DNA sequence: TGTGCCAGCAGCTCCGGGACAGGGGAAACAGATACGCAGTATTTT. Translated, it gives CASSSGTGETDTQYF.